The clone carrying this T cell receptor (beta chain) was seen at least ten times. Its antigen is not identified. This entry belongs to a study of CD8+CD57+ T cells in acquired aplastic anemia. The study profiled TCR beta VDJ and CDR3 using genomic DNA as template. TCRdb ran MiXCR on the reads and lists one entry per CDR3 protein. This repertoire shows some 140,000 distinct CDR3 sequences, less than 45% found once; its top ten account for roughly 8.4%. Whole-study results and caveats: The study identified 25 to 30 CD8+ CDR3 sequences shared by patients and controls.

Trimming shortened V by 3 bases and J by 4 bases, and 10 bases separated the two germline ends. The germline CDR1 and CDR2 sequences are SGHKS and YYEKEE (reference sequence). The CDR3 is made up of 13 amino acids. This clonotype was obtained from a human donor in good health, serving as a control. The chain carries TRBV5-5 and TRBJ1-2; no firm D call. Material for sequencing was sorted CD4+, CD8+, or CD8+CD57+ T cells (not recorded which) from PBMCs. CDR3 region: CASSSRGSYGYTF. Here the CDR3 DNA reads TGTGCCAGCAGCTCCCGTGGGTCCTATGGCTACACCTTC. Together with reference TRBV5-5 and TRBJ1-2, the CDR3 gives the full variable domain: DAGVTQSPTHLIKTRGQQVTLRCSPISGHKSVSWYQQVLGQGPQFIFQYYEKEERGRGNFPDRFSARQFPNYSSELNVNALLLGDSALYLCASSSRGSYGYTFGSGTRLTVV.